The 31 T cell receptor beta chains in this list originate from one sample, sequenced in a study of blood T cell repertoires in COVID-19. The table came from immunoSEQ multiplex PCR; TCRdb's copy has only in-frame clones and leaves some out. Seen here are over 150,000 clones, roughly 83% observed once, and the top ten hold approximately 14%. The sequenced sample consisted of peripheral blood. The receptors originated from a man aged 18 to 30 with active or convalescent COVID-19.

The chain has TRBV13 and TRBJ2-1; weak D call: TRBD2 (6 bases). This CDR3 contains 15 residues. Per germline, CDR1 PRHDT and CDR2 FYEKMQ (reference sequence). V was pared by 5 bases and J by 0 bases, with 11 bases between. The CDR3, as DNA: TGTGCCAGCAGCCGCGGACTAATCTCCTACAATGAGCAGTTCTTC. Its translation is CASSRGLISYNEQFF.

The CDR3 sequence is CAISQGSRDTQYF. The CDR3 DNA sequence: TGTGCCATTTCACAGGGTTCCCGGGATACGCAGTATTTT. The genes are TRBV10-3 and TRBJ2-3, with a tentative D call TRBD1 (6 bases). The CDR3 extends over 13 amino acids. The V gene lost 9 bases and the J gene lost 6 bases, with 16 bases spanning the gap. Germline CDR1 is ENHRY and CDR2 is SYGVKD.

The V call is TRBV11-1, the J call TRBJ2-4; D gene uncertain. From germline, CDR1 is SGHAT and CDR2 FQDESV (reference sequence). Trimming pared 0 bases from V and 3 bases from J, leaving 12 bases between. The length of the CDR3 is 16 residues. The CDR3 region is CASSLALAGVKNIQYF. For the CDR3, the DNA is TGTGCCAGCAGCTTAGCGTTGGCAGGCGTCAAAAACATTCAGTACTTC.

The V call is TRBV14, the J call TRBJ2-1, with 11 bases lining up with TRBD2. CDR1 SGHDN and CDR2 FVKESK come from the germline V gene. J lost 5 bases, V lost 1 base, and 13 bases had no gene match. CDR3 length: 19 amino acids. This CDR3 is CASSQGDWLAGGYHNEQFF. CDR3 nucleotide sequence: TGTGCCAGCAGCCAAGGAGATTGGCTAGCGGGGGGATACCACAATGAGCAGTTCTTC.

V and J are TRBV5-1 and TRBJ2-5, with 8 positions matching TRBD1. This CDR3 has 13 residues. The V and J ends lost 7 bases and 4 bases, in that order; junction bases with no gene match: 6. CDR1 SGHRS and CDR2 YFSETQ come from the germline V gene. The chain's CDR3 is CASATGDGETQYF. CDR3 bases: TGCGCCAGCGCGACAGGGGATGGAGAGACCCAGTACTTC.

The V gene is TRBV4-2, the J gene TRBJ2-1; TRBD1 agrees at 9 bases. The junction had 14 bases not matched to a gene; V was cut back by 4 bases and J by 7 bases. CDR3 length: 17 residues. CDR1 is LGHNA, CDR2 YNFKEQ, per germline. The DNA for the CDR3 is TGTGCCAGCAGCCCGGCCGCTCCGGGACAGGGACGTAATGAGCAGTTCTTC. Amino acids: CASSPAAPGQGRNEQFF.

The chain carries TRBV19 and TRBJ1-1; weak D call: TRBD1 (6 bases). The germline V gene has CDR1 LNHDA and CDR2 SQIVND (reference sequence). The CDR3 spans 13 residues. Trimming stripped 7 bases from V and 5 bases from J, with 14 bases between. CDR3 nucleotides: TGTGCCAGTACAAAGTTAGGGGGAACTGAAGCTTTCTTT. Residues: CASTKLGGTEAFF.

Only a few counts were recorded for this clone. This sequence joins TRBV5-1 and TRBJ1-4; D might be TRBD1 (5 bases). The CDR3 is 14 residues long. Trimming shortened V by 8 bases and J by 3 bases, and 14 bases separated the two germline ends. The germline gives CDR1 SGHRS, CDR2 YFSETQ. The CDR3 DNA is TGCGCCAGTCGGCCACAGGATTCTAATGAAAAACTGTTTTTT. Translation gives CASRPQDSNEKLFF.

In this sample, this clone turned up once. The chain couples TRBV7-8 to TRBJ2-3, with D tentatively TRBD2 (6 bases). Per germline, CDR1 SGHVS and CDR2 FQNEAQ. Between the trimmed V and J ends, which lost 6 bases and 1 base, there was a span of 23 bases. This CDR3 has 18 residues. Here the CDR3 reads CASSQRRGRRARTDTQYF. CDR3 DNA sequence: TGTGCCAGCAGTCAAAGGCGGGGACGCCGGGCCCGCACAGATACGCAGTATTTT.

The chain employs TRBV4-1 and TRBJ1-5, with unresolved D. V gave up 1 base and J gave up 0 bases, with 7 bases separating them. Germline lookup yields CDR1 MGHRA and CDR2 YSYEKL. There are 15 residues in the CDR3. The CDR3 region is CASSQGADSNQPQHF. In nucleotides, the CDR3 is TGCGCCAGCAGCCAAGGCGCCGATAGCAATCAGCCCCAGCATTTT.

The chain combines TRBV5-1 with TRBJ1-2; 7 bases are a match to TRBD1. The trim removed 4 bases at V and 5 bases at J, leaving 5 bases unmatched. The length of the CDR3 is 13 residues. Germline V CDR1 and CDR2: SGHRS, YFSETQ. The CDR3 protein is CASSPGTEYGYTF. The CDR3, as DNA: TGCGCCAGCAGCCCCGGGACAGAGTATGGCTACACCTTC. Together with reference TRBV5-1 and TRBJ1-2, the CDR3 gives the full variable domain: KAGVTQTPRYLIKTRGQQVTLSCSPISGHRSVSWYQQTPGQGLQFLFEYFSETQRNKGNFPGRFSGRQFSNSRSEMNVSTLELGDSALYLCASSPGTEYGYTFGSGTRLTVV.

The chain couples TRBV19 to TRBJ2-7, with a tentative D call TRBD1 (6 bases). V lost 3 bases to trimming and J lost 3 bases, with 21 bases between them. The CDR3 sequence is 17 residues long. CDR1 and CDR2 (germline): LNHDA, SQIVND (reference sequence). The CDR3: CASSMVRPGTQSYEQYF. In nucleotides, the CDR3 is TGTGCCAGTAGTATGGTCCGGCCCGGGACACAGAGCTACGAGCAGTACTTC.

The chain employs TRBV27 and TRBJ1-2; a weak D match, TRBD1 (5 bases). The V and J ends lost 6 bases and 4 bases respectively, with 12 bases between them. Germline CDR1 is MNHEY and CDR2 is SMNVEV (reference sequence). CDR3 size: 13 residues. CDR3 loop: CASSLQQGYGYTF. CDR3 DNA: TGTGCCAGCAGCCTACAGCAGGGCTATGGCTACACCTTC.

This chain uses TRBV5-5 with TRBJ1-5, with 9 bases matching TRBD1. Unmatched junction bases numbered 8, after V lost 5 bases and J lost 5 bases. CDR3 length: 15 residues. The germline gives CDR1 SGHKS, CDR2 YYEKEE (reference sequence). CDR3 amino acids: CASSPGTGSYQPQHF. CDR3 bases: TGTGCCAGCAGTCCGGGGACAGGGTCGTATCAGCCCCAGCATTTT.

CDR3 region: CASSRTSGSYNEQFF. CDR3 DNA: TGTGCCAGCAGCCGGACTAGCGGTTCCTACAATGAGCAGTTCTTC. The chain employs TRBV7-2 and TRBJ2-1, with 10 bases aligning to TRBD2. V was clipped by 5 bases and J by 1 base; unmatched bases: 2. CDR1 and CDR2 (germline): SGHTA, FQGNSA. The CDR3 covers 15 residues.

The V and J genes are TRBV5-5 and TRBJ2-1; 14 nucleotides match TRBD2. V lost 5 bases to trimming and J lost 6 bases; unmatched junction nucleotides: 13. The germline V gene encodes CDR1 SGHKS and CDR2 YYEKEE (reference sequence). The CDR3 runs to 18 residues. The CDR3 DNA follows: TGTGCCAGCAGGAGGACTAGCGGGAGGCCCTCCTCATTCAATGAGCAGTTCTTC. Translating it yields CASRRTSGRPSSFNEQFF.

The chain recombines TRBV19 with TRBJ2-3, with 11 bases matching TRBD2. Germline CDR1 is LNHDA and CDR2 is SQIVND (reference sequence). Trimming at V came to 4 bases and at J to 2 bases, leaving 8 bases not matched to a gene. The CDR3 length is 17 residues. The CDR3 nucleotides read TGTGCCAGTAGTACCCCCGCTAGCGGGAGGTTCACAGATACGCAGTATTTT. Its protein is CASSTPASGRFTDTQYF. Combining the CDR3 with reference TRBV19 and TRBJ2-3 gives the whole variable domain DGGITQSPKYLFRKEGQNVTLSCEQNLNHDAMYWYRQDPGQGLRLIYYSQIVNDFQKGDIAEGYSVSREKKESFPLTVTSAQKNPTAFYLCASSTPASGRFTDTQYFGPGTRLTVL.

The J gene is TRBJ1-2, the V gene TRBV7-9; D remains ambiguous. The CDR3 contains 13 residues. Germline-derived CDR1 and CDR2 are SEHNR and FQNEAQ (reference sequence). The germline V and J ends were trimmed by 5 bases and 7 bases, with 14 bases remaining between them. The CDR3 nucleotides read TGTGCCAGCAGCCCTCCGCAGGTGGTTGGCTACACCTTC. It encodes CASSPPQVVGYTF.

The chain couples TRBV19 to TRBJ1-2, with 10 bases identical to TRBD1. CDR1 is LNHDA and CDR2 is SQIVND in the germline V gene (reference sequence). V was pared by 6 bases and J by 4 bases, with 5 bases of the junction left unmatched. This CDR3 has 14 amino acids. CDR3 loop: CASSPGQGSYGYTF. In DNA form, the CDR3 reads TGTGCCAGTAGCCCGGGACAGGGGTCCTATGGCTACACCTTC.

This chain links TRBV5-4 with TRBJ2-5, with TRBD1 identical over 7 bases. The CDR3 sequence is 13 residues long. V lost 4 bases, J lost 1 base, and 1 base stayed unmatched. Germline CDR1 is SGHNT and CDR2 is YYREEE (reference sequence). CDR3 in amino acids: CASSHRGQETQYF. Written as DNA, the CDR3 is TGTGCCAGCAGCCACAGGGGCCAAGAGACCCAGTACTTC.

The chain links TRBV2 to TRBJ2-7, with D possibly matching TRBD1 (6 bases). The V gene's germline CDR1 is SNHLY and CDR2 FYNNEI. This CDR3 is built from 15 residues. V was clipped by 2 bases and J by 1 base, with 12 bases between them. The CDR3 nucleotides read TGTGCCAGCAGTGAACAATGGGGGCAGTCCTACGAGCAGTACTTC. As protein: CASSEQWGQSYEQYF.

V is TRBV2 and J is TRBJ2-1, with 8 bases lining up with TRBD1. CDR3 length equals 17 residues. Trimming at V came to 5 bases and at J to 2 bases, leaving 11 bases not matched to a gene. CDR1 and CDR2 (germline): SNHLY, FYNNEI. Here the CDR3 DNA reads TGTGCCAGCAGTATACCGGGACAGGAAGACACCTACAATGAGCAGTTCTTC. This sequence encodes CASSIPGQEDTYNEQFF.

In DNA, the CDR3 is TGTGCCAGCAGTTCGAGCGGGACCCTCGAGCAGTACTTC. Translating gives CASSSSGTLEQYF. This chain links TRBV6-5 with TRBJ2-7; 7 positions agree with TRBD2. Germline lookup yields CDR1 MNHEY and CDR2 SVGAGI. The CDR3 runs 13 residues. V lost 4 bases, J lost 6 bases, and 6 bases stayed unmatched.

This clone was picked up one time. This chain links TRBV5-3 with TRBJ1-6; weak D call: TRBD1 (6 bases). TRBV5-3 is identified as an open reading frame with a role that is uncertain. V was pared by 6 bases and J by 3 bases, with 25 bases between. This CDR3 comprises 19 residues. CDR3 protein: CARNNHIFQGQCYNSPLHF. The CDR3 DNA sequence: TGTGCCAGAAATAACCACATATTCCAGGGGCAGTGCTATAATTCACCCCTCCACTTT.

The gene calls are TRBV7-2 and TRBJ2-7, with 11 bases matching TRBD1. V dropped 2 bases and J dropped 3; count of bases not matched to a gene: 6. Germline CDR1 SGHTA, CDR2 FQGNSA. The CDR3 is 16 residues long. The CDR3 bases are TGTGCCAGCAGCTTATTGGGGACAGGGGGTTTCTACGAGCAGTACTTC. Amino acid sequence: CASSLLGTGGFYEQYF.

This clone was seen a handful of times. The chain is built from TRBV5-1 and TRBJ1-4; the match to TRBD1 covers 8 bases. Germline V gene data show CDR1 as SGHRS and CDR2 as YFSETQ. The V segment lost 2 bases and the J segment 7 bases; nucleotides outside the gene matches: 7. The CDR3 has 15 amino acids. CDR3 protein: CASSFETGGAEKLFF. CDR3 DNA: TGCGCCAGCAGCTTCGAAACAGGGGGGGCTGAAAAACTGTTTTTT.

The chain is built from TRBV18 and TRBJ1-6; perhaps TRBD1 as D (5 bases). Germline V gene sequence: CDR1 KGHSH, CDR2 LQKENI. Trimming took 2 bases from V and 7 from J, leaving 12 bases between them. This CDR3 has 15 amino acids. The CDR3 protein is CASSPIQDPNSPLHF. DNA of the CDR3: TGTGCCAGCTCACCAATACAGGATCCAAATTCACCCCTCCACTTT.

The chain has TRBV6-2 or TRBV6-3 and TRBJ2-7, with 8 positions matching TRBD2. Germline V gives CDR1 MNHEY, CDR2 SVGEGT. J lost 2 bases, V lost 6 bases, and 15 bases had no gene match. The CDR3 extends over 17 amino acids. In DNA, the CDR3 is TGTGCCAGCAGCCCAGAGGGGGTAGCGGGACCGACCTACGAGCAGTACTTC. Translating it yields CASSPEGVAGPTYEQYF.

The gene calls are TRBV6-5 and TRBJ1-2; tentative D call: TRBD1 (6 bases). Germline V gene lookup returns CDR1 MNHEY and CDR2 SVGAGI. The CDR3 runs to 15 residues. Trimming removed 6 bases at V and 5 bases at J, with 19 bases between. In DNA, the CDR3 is TGTGCCAGCAGGGGGGCACGGGGCTGGGGATATGGCTACACCTTC. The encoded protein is CASRGARGWGYGYTF.

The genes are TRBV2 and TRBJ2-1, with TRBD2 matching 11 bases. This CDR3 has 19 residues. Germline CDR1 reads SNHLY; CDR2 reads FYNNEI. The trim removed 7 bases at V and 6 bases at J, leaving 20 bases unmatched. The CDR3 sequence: CASIRRTSGPGAEGNEQFF. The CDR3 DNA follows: TGTGCCAGCATTAGGAGGACTAGCGGGCCCGGAGCGGAGGGCAATGAGCAGTTCTTC. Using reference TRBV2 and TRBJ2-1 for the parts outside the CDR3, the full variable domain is EPEVTQTPSHQVTQMGQEVILRCVPISNHLYFYWYRQILGQKVEFLVSFYNNEISEKSEIFDDQFSVERPDGSNFTLKIRSTKLEDSAMYFCASIRRTSGPGAEGNEQFFGPGTRLTVL.

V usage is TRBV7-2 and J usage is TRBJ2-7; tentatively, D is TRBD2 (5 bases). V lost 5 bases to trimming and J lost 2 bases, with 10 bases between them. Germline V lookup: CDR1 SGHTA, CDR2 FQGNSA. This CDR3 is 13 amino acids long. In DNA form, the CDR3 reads TGTGCCAGCAGCCCAGGACTCCCCTACGAGCAGTACTTC. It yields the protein CASSPGLPYEQYF.